A selection of T cell receptor beta chains follows, all from one sample in a study of blood T cell repertoires in COVID-19. Only in-frame clones appear in the TCRdb table, and some are missing; sequencing was by immunoSEQ multiplex PCR. This sample has around 150,000 clones; 65% to 85% occur once, and the top ten carry 4%. Sequenced material: peripheral blood. These receptors all come from a woman aged 60-75 years with acute or convalescent COVID-19. CDR3s include the opening cysteine and the closing phenylalanine or tryptophan. A D gene is named only where the DNA matches it firmly. Clone size appears in some rows only: once, few, many, or a class for an expanded clone.

J gene	V gene	clone size	D gene	CDR3 DNA	CDR3 protein
TRBJ2-1	TRBV7-6	-	-	TGTGCCAGCAGCTTAGAAGGGGGTAGCTCCTACAATGAGCAGTTCTTC	CASSLEGGSSYNEQFF
TRBJ2-1	TRBV3-1/TRBV3-2	-	-	TGTGCCAGCACCGCTATCAACAATGAGCAGTTCTTC	CASTAINNEQFF
TRBJ2-1	TRBV7-3	-	TRBD2	TGTGCCAGCAGCTCAAGGACTAGCGGGAGAAGAGATGAGCAGTTCTTC	CASSSRTSGRRDEQFF
TRBJ2-5	TRBV29-1	-	-	TGCAGCGGAGGACAGACACAAGAGACCCAGTACTTC	CSGGQTQETQYF
TRBJ2-4	TRBV28	once	-	TGTGCCAGCAGTACATCAGTTGCCAAAAACATTCAGTACTTC	CASSTSVAKNIQYF
TRBJ1-4	TRBV7-9	once	-	TGTGCCAGCAGCTTAGTTTATAGAGATAATGAAAAACTGTTTTTT	CASSLVYRDNEKLFF
TRBJ1-2	TRBV6-6	once	-	TGTGCCAGCAACCAGTTCTATGGCTACACCTTC	CASNQFYGYTF
TRBJ2-5	TRBV3-1/TRBV3-2	-	-	TGTGCCAGCAGCCAAGGAGGGGGTAGAAGGGAGACCCAGTACTTC	CASSQGGGRRETQYF
TRBJ2-7	TRBV11-3	-	TRBD1	TGTGCCAGCAGCCTGGGACAGGGGGCCTACGAGCAGTACTTC	CASSLGQGAYEQYF
TRBJ1-2	TRBV27	-	-	TGTGCCAGCAGTTTAAGGATCGGGGGTTTCTATGGCTACACCTTC	CASSLRIGGFYGYTF
TRBJ1-3	TRBV13	-	-	TGTGCCAGCAGCTTAGGGTACTCTGGAAACACCATATATTTT	CASSLGYSGNTIYF
TRBJ1-2	TRBV19	-	TRBD1	TGTGCCAGTAGCCGGGACAGGGGGTCCTATGGCTACACCTTC	CASSRDRGSYGYTF
TRBJ2-2	TRBV11-1	-	-	TGTGCCACTCGATCCGGTGCGGCTAGCGCCGCCGGGGAGCTGTTTTTT	CATRSGAASAAGELFF
TRBJ1-2	TRBV6-5	-	TRBD1	TGTGCCAGCAGTATACAGGGGGGGGATGGCTACACCTTC	CASSIQGGDGYTF
TRBJ2-2	TRBV7-9	-	TRBD1	TGTGCCAGCAGCCGATACCGGGACAGGGGGACCGGGGAGCTGTTTTTT	CASSRYRDRGTGELFF
TRBJ2-2	TRBV9	-	TRBD1	TGTGCCAGCAGCGGTACAGGGGCTCTGGCCGGGGAGCTGTTTTTT	CASSGTGALAGELFF
TRBJ1-2	TRBV7-2	-	-	TGTGCCAGCAGCCCCAAACCAGGGTTCTCTGGCTACACCTTC	CASSPKPGFSGYTF
TRBJ2-1	TRBV7-3	-	TRBD2	TGTGCCAGCAGCCTTTCGGGAGGGATCCTCAATGAGCAGTTCTTC	CASSLSGGILNEQFF
TRBJ1-4	TRBV3-1/TRBV3-2	once	TRBD1	TGTGCCAGCAGCCAAGAAATTGTAGGGACAGGGGCCGAAAAACTGTTTTTT	CASSQEIVGTGAEKLFF
TRBJ1-2	TRBV9	-	-	TGTGCCAGCAGCGCCCCCGGGGGGGCCTATGGCTACACCTTC	CASSAPGGAYGYTF
TRBJ1-5	TRBV5-8	-	-	TGTGCCAGCAGCTTTCTCAAGGGCGGGTTTCCCGGGGGCAATCAGCCCCAGCATTTT	CASSFLKGGFPGGNQPQHF
TRBJ1-5	TRBV15	-	-	TGTGCCACCAGCAGAGCCAACCCCGGGGATCCCCAGCATTTT	CATSRANPGDPQHF
TRBJ2-1	TRBV7-9	-	-	TGTGCCAGCAGCTTAGTCGGGGGGCGCGGTGAGCAGTTCTTC	CASSLVGGRGEQFF
TRBJ2-5	TRBV14	-	-	TGTGCCAGCAGCCAAGCTCGGGACTACCAAGAGACCCAGTACTTC	CASSQARDYQETQYF
TRBJ1-1	TRBV6-1	-	TRBD1	TGTGCCAGCAGTGAAGTTCTACAGGGGAGGACTGAAGCTTTCTTT	CASSEVLQGRTEAFF
TRBJ2-6	TRBV7-6	-	TRBD1	TGTGCCAGCAGCCCCGGACAGGGTACCCTTTCCTCTGGGGCCAACGTCCTGACTTTC	CASSPGQGTLSSGANVLTF
TRBJ1-2	TRBV27	-	-	TGTGCCAGCAGTCTCCACGTAGGGGGCTATGGCTACACCTTC	CASSLHVGGYGYTF
TRBJ1-5	TRBV30	-	TRBD1	TGTGCCTGGAGCCACAGGGGAGTCCAGCCCCAGCATTTT	CAWSHRGVQPQHF
TRBJ2-4	TRBV21-1	-	-	TGTGCCAGCACCCAGTGGACAGACAAAAACATTCAGTACTTC	CASTQWTDKNIQYF
TRBJ2-1	TRBV14	few	TRBD1	TGTGCCAGCAGCTCGCGACAGGGGCAACCGGGCAATGAGCAGTTCTTC	CASSSRQGQPGNEQFF
TRBJ1-2	TRBV27	-	TRBD1	TGTGCCAGCACCAGGGGACAGGGGGATCGCTACACCTTC	CASTRGQGDRYTF
TRBJ2-4	TRBV11-3	-	-	TGTGCCAGCAGCCCCCAACTAGACGGGGCCAAAAACATTCAGTACTTC	CASSPQLDGAKNIQYF
TRBJ2-7	TRBV5-1	-	TRBD1	TGCGCCAGCACCACCGGGACAGGGACCTACGAGCAGTACTTC	CASTTGTGTYEQYF
TRBJ1-4	TRBV19	-	-	TGTGCCAGTAGTATAGTAGGCAGGCGGGGTGAAAAACTGTTTTTT	CASSIVGRRGEKLFF
TRBJ2-1	TRBV30	few	TRBD2	TGTGCCTGGACGCCCGGACTAGCGGGAGCCGGTGAGCAGTTCTTC	CAWTPGLAGAGEQFF
TRBJ1-4	TRBV5-1	-	-	TGCGCCAGCAGCTCGGCGAGCGGGGGGCTTGCAACTAATGAAAAACTGTTTTTT	CASSSASGGLATNEKLFF
TRBJ1-6	TRBV18	-	TRBD1	TGTGCCAGCTCCTCGGGAAACCAGACGACAGGGTTCTTCTATAATTCACCCCTCCACTTT	CASSSGNQTTGFFYNSPLHF
TRBJ2-1	TRBV10-3	-	-	TGTGCCACCAGGGAAGTGCGGAATGAGCAGTTCTTC	CATREVRNEQFF
TRBJ1-5	TRBV18	-	-	TGTGCCAGCTCACTGACAGACCGAAATCAGCCCCAGCATTTT	CASSLTDRNQPQHF
TRBJ1-1	TRBV10-3	-	TRBD1	TGTGCCATCAGGGGGACAGGCACTGAAGCTTTCTTT	CAIRGTGTEAFF